Listed below are T cell receptor beta chains from one sample, sequenced in a study of graft-versus-host responses after intestinal transplantation. Assay used: immunoSEQ multiplex PCR; TCRdb lists only in-frame clones, some missing. The repertoire holds about 40,000 clones, approximately 93% seen once, with 3.6% in the top ten. Sequenced material: PBMCs, taken 734 days after intestinal transplantation. The receptors derive from a human patient who received an intestinal transplant, so some T cells may come from the graft donor. The CDR3 runs from the conserved cysteine through the conserved F or W. Each record gives: V gene, J gene, clone size, D gene, CDR3 protein, CDR3 DNA. D genes are given only for firm matches. Clone size appears in some rows only: once, few, many, or a class for an expanded clone.

v_call: TRBV6-5
j_call: TRBJ2-2
clone_size: .
d_call: .
cdr3_aa: CASTGLIGELFF
cdr3_nt: TGTGCCAGCACGGGACTGATCGGGGAGCTGTTTTTT

v_call: TRBV11-2
j_call: TRBJ2-1
clone_size: .
d_call: TRBD1
cdr3_aa: CASSLLRDSSYNEQFF
cdr3_nt: TGTGCCAGCAGCCTTCTCCGGGACAGCTCCTACAATGAGCAGTTCTTC

v_call: TRBV11-2
j_call: TRBJ2-1
clone_size: .
d_call: .
cdr3_aa: CASSLVGRVNEQFF
cdr3_nt: TGTGCCAGCAGCTTAGTCGGCAGAGTCAATGAGCAGTTCTTC

v_call: TRBV2
j_call: TRBJ2-7
clone_size: .
d_call: TRBD1
cdr3_aa: CASRETGGSYEQYF
cdr3_nt: TGTGCCAGCAGAGAGACAGGGGGCAGCTACGAGCAGTACTTC

v_call: TRBV27
j_call: TRBJ2-3
clone_size: .
d_call: .
cdr3_aa: CASSLDGNTDTQYF
cdr3_nt: TGTGCCAGCAGTTTGGATGGGAACACAGATACGCAGTATTTT

v_call: TRBV7-9
j_call: TRBJ2-5
clone_size: once
d_call: .
cdr3_aa: CASSFRILGREEETQYF
cdr3_nt: TGTGCCAGCAGCTTCCGGATCCTGGGGCGGGAAGAAGAGACCCAGTACTTC

v_call: TRBV9
j_call: TRBJ2-3
clone_size: .
d_call: .
cdr3_aa: CASSAQGNLVDTQYF
cdr3_nt: TGTGCCAGCAGCGCCCAGGGGAATCTAGTAGATACGCAGTATTTT

v_call: TRBV7-9
j_call: TRBJ2-5
clone_size: .
d_call: .
cdr3_aa: CASSGYQETQYF
cdr3_nt: TGTGCCAGCAGCGGATACCAAGAGACCCAGTACTTC

v_call: TRBV5-4
j_call: TRBJ2-5
clone_size: .
d_call: TRBD1
cdr3_aa: CASSATGEETQYF
cdr3_nt: TGTGCCAGCAGCGCTACAGGGGAGGAGACCCAGTACTTC

v_call: TRBV5-6
j_call: TRBJ2-3
clone_size: .
d_call: TRBD2
cdr3_aa: CASSPGTSETTQYF
cdr3_nt: TGTGCCAGCAGCCCCGGGACTAGCGAGACCACGCAGTATTTT

v_call: TRBV5-6
j_call: TRBJ1-1
clone_size: .
d_call: .
cdr3_aa: CASSSGHYTEAFF
cdr3_nt: TGTGCCAGCAGCTCTGGACACTACACTGAAGCTTTCTTT

v_call: TRBV28
j_call: TRBJ1-2
clone_size: .
d_call: .
cdr3_aa: CASSSRYGYTF
cdr3_nt: TGTGCCAGCTCTTCACGGTATGGCTACACCTTC

v_call: TRBV7-3
j_call: TRBJ2-2
clone_size: .
d_call: .
cdr3_aa: CASSFDNTPAGELFF
cdr3_nt: TGTGCCAGCAGCTTCGACAATACTCCGGCCGGGGAGCTGTTTTTT

v_call: TRBV7-2
j_call: TRBJ1-1
clone_size: .
d_call: TRBD1
cdr3_aa: CASSRNRGMGEAFF
cdr3_nt: TGTGCCAGCAGCCGTAACAGGGGGATGGGTGAAGCTTTCTTT

v_call: TRBV6-5
j_call: TRBJ2-1
clone_size: .
d_call: .
cdr3_aa: CASSYHGSGYNEQFF
cdr3_nt: TGTGCCAGCAGTTACCACGGATCAGGGTACAATGAGCAGTTCTTC

v_call: TRBV7-9
j_call: TRBJ1-2
clone_size: .
d_call: .
cdr3_aa: CASSLAGASGYTF
cdr3_nt: TGTGCCAGCAGCTTAGCGGGGGCCTCGGGCTACACCTTC

v_call: TRBV28
j_call: TRBJ2-1
clone_size: .
d_call: TRBD2
cdr3_aa: CATPGLEPGEQFF
cdr3_nt: TGTGCCACCCCGGGACTAGAGCCTGGTGAGCAGTTCTTC

v_call: TRBV18
j_call: TRBJ1-6
clone_size: .
d_call: .
cdr3_aa: CASSPSKGVSDSPLHF
cdr3_nt: TGTGCCAGCTCACCATCCAAGGGCGTTTCGGATTCACCCCTCCACTTT

v_call: TRBV6-1
j_call: TRBJ1-6
clone_size: .
d_call: .
cdr3_aa: CASTRGDVWNSPLHF
cdr3_nt: TGTGCCAGCACTAGGGGGGATGTATGGAATTCACCCCTCCACTTT

v_call: TRBV6-5
j_call: TRBJ1-1
clone_size: .
d_call: .
cdr3_aa: CASSYSPQDTEAFF
cdr3_nt: TGTGCCAGCAGTTACTCGCCACAGGACACTGAAGCTTTCTTT

v_call: TRBV7-3
j_call: TRBJ2-3
clone_size: .
d_call: TRBD1
cdr3_aa: CASSQRQGISDTQYF
cdr3_nt: TGTGCCAGCAGCCAACGACAGGGGATCAGTGATACGCAGTATTTT

v_call: TRBV5-1
j_call: TRBJ1-1
clone_size: once
d_call: TRBD1
cdr3_aa: CASSVGGLRDRDTEAFF
cdr3_nt: TGCGCCAGCAGCGTTGGGGGACTCCGGGACAGGGACACTGAAGCTTTCTTT

v_call: TRBV28
j_call: TRBJ2-1
clone_size: few
d_call: TRBD1
cdr3_aa: CASSLKAGGYNEQFF
cdr3_nt: TGTGCCAGCAGTTTAAAGGCAGGGGGTTACAATGAGCAGTTCTTC

v_call: TRBV9
j_call: TRBJ2-7
clone_size: .
d_call: .
cdr3_aa: CASSVGGGTYEQYF
cdr3_nt: TGTGCCAGCAGCGTGGGAGGGGGGACCTACGAGCAGTACTTC

v_call: TRBV6-6
j_call: TRBJ2-7
clone_size: .
d_call: .
cdr3_aa: CASRGTSLSYEQYF
cdr3_nt: TGTGCCAGCAGGGGGACCTCACTTTCCTACGAGCAGTACTTC

v_call: TRBV10-3
j_call: TRBJ1-3
clone_size: once
d_call: .
cdr3_aa: CAIKQALLDSGNTIYF
cdr3_nt: TGTGCCATCAAGCAGGCCCTTCTTGACTCTGGAAACACCATATATTTT

v_call: TRBV5-1
j_call: TRBJ2-3
clone_size: .
d_call: .
cdr3_aa: CASSSAPRGTDTQYF
cdr3_nt: TGCGCCAGCAGCTCCGCTCCGCGGGGCACAGATACGCAGTATTTT

v_call: TRBV4-1
j_call: TRBJ2-1
clone_size: .
d_call: .
cdr3_aa: CASSLLGGNEQFF
cdr3_nt: TGCGCCAGCAGCCTACTTGGGGGCAATGAGCAGTTCTTC

v_call: TRBV5-4
j_call: TRBJ2-5
clone_size: .
d_call: TRBD2
cdr3_aa: CASSPRLAGELETQYF
cdr3_nt: TGTGCCAGCAGCCCCAGACTAGCGGGAGAACTAGAGACCCAGTACTTC

v_call: TRBV6-5
j_call: TRBJ2-7
clone_size: .
d_call: .
cdr3_aa: CASSYKQGYEQYF
cdr3_nt: TGTGCCAGCAGTTATAAACAGGGCTACGAGCAGTACTTC

v_call: TRBV19
j_call: TRBJ1-2
clone_size: .
d_call: .
cdr3_aa: CASKDRVQGAYTF
cdr3_nt: TGTGCCAGTAAGGATAGGGTGCAGGGTGCCTACACCTTC

v_call: TRBV5-6
j_call: TRBJ2-5
clone_size: .
d_call: .
cdr3_aa: CASSPGRTGETQYF
cdr3_nt: TGTGCCAGCAGCCCAGGACGAACCGGAGAGACCCAGTACTTC

v_call: TRBV6-7
j_call: TRBJ2-2
clone_size: .
d_call: .
cdr3_aa: CASSYSSKGLYTGELFF
cdr3_nt: TGTGCCAGCAGTTACTCCTCTAAGGGGCTGTACACCGGGGAGCTGTTTTTT

v_call: TRBV7-9
j_call: TRBJ2-4
clone_size: once
d_call: .
cdr3_aa: CASSFVSGAKNIQYF
cdr3_nt: TGTGCCAGCAGCTTCGTCAGCGGTGCCAAAAACATTCAGTACTTC

v_call: TRBV11-2
j_call: TRBJ2-7
clone_size: .
d_call: .
cdr3_aa: CASSRRAGTGVYEQYF
cdr3_nt: TGTGCCAGCAGCCGGAGGGCAGGGACCGGGGTCTACGAGCAGTACTTC

v_call: TRBV5-3
j_call: TRBJ1-5
clone_size: .
d_call: .
cdr3_aa: CASSFGTNNQPQHF
cdr3_nt: TGTGCCAGCAGCTTCGGGACAAACAATCAGCCCCAGCATTTT

v_call: TRBV30
j_call: TRBJ1-2
clone_size: .
d_call: .
cdr3_aa: CAWSVYDYGYTF
cdr3_nt: TGTGCCTGGAGTGTATACGACTATGGCTACACCTTC

v_call: TRBV19
j_call: TRBJ1-2
clone_size: .
d_call: TRBD1
cdr3_aa: CASIHLPDRFDYGYTF
cdr3_nt: TGTGCCAGTATTCACCTTCCGGACAGGTTCGACTATGGCTACACCTTC

v_call: TRBV28
j_call: TRBJ2-1
clone_size: .
d_call: .
cdr3_aa: CASTSNDNYNEQFF
cdr3_nt: TGTGCCAGCACATCCAATGACAACTACAATGAGCAGTTCTTC

v_call: TRBV7-9
j_call: TRBJ2-7
clone_size: .
d_call: .
cdr3_aa: CASSLAGGSYEQYF
cdr3_nt: TGTGCCAGCAGCTTAGCGGGAGGCTCCTACGAGCAGTACTTC

v_call: TRBV6-5
j_call: TRBJ1-3
clone_size: .
d_call: .
cdr3_aa: CASSYSMGHSGNTIYF
cdr3_nt: TGTGCCAGCAGTTACTCGATGGGTCACTCTGGAAACACCATATATTTT

v_call: TRBV29-1
j_call: TRBJ2-2
clone_size: .
d_call: TRBD2
cdr3_aa: CSALSGRGTGELFF
cdr3_nt: TGCTCGGCCCTTAGCGGGAGGGGTACCGGGGAGCTGTTTTTT

v_call: TRBV5-5
j_call: TRBJ1-1
clone_size: once
d_call: .
cdr3_aa: CASSLRGSTEAFF
cdr3_nt: TGTGCCAGCAGCTTGAGGGGCTCCACTGAAGCTTTCTTT

v_call: TRBV25-1
j_call: TRBJ1-4
clone_size: .
d_call: TRBD1
cdr3_aa: CASSGKTGVNEKLFF
cdr3_nt: TGTGCCAGCAGTGGCAAAACAGGGGTTAATGAAAAACTGTTTTTT

v_call: TRBV2
j_call: TRBJ1-1
clone_size: .
d_call: .
cdr3_aa: CASSEHRGALTEAFF
cdr3_nt: TGTGCCAGCAGTGAGCACCGGGGCGCCCTAACTGAAGCTTTCTTT

v_call: TRBV5-4
j_call: TRBJ2-7
clone_size: once
d_call: TRBD1
cdr3_aa: CASTPGYRGSEQYF
cdr3_nt: TGTGCCAGCACTCCGGGGTACAGGGGGAGCGAGCAGTACTTC

v_call: TRBV7-6
j_call: TRBJ2-1
clone_size: .
d_call: .
cdr3_aa: CASSFTSGAYDEQFF
cdr3_nt: TGTGCCAGCAGCTTCACTAGTGGGGCCTACGATGAGCAGTTCTTC

v_call: TRBV4-1
j_call: TRBJ1-5
clone_size: .
d_call: TRBD1
cdr3_aa: CASSQVEGAGQPQHF
cdr3_nt: TGCGCCAGCAGCCAAGTGGAGGGGGCTGGACAGCCCCAGCATTTT

v_call: TRBV19
j_call: TRBJ1-3
clone_size: .
d_call: TRBD1
cdr3_aa: CASSNPDRGPTNYSGNTIYF
cdr3_nt: TGTGCCAGTAGTAACCCTGACAGGGGCCCTACTAACTACTCTGGAAACACCATATATTTT

v_call: TRBV5-5
j_call: TRBJ2-7
clone_size: .
d_call: .
cdr3_aa: CASEGSSSTYEQYF
cdr3_nt: TGTGCCAGCGAGGGCTCTAGCTCAACCTACGAGCAGTACTTC

v_call: TRBV27
j_call: TRBJ1-5
clone_size: .
d_call: TRBD1
cdr3_aa: CASSPHPGQSSYSNQPQHF
cdr3_nt: TGTGCCAGCAGTCCCCATCCGGGACAGAGTTCATATAGCAATCAGCCCCAGCATTTT